This T cell receptor (beta chain) was sequenced in a study of shared clonotypes between healthy human individuals. This table comes from immunoSEQ multiplex PCR, and its TCRdb copy is limited to in-frame clones, with some not included. The table includes 2 million to 3 million clones, 93% detected once. Researchers partitioned CD4+ cells into CD45RA+ naive and CD45RA-negative memory subsets. This CDR3 contains 15 residues. Germline CDR1 and CDR2: MNHNY and SVGAGI (reference sequence). J gave up 4 bases and V 8 bases, and 11 bases lay outside the gene matches. The source of this sequence is a man in his late teens or twenties in good health. Some clones in this sample may be carry-over from other donors' samples. The sequenced material came from naive CD4+ T cells from PBMCs. The subset: CD45RA+ positively selected. This sequence joins TRBV6-6 and TRBJ2-3; TRBD1 aligns across 8 bases. Here the CDR3 DNA reads TGTGCCAGCCGCAGCAGGGGGCATGGGGCAGATACGCAGTATTTT. Protein product: CASRSRGHGADTQYF.